A selection of T cell receptor beta chains follows, all from one sample in a study of blood T cell repertoires in COVID-19. Libraries were prepared by immunoSEQ multiplex PCR; TCRdb keeps only in-frame clonotypes and omits some of them. The table has about 270,000 clones, under 90% seen once; the top ten hold roughly 3.1%. Source material: peripheral blood. These receptors came from a young woman with acute or convalescent COVID-19. CDR3s include the opening cysteine and the closing phenylalanine or tryptophan. A D gene is named only where the DNA matches it firmly. Clone sizes are given selectively: once, few, many, or a class where the clone is expanded.

j_gene | abundance | d_gene | v_gene | CDR3aa | CDR3nt
TRBJ2-7 | once | TRBD1 | TRBV5-1 | CASSLAAGQGYEQYF | TGCGCCAGCAGCTTGGCCGCCGGACAGGGATACGAGCAGTACTTC
TRBJ1-3 | NA | NA | TRBV7-2 | CASSPTSGLGNTIYF | TGTGCCAGCAGCCCAACATCTGGGCTCGGAAACACCATATATTTT
TRBJ2-7 | NA | TRBD2 | TRBV10-2 | CASRVQLAGVSYEQYF | TGCGCCAGCAGAGTCCAACTAGCGGGAGTTTCCTACGAGCAGTACTTC
TRBJ2-2 | once | TRBD2 | TRBV7-8 | CASSYGLAEPTGELFF | TGTGCCAGCAGCTATGGACTAGCGGAGCCCACCGGGGAGCTGTTTTTT
TRBJ1-4 | NA | NA | TRBV5-1 | CASSFSTGSTNEKLFF | TGCGCCAGCAGCTTTAGCACAGGTAGCACTAATGAAAAACTGTTTTTT
TRBJ1-2 | NA | NA | TRBV2 | CASSERSGAGTGYTF | TGTGCCAGCAGTGAAAGGTCAGGGGCAGGGACTGGCTACACCTTC
TRBJ2-3 | NA | NA | TRBV9 | CASSVDNGVFTDTQYF | TGTGCCAGCAGCGTAGATAATGGAGTTTTCACAGATACGCAGTATTTT
TRBJ1-2 | NA | NA | TRBV7-2 | CASSRSRDQNYGYTF | TGTGCCAGCAGCAGAAGCAGGGATCAGAACTATGGCTACACCTTC
TRBJ2-1 | NA | NA | TRBV1 | CTSSLKGGMRFF | TGCACCAGCAGCCTCAAGGGGGGGATGAGGTTCTTC
TRBJ1-6 | NA | NA | TRBV18 | CASSPEVRSPLHF | TGTGCCAGCTCTCCTGAGGTTCGGTCACCCCTCCACTTT
TRBJ1-2 | few | NA | TRBV5-6 | CASSHQGFNYGYTF | TGTGCCAGCAGCCACCAGGGGTTTAACTATGGCTACACCTTC
TRBJ2-3 | NA | NA | TRBV27 | CASSFFAGMSTDTQYF | TGTGCCAGCAGTTTCTTTGCGGGGATGAGCACAGATACGCAGTATTTT
TRBJ1-1 | NA | TRBD1 | TRBV2 | CASRRTGDTEAFF | TGTGCCAGCAGGCGGACAGGGGACACTGAAGCTTTCTTT
TRBJ1-2 | NA | TRBD1 | TRBV6-5 | CASSYTGQGVGYTF | TGTGCCAGCAGTTATACAGGACAGGGGGTGGGCTACACCTTC
TRBJ1-5 | NA | TRBD1 | TRBV6-5 | CASRKSTGSNQPQHF | TGTGCCAGCCGAAAGTCGACAGGGAGCAATCAGCCCCAGCATTTT
TRBJ2-4 | NA | TRBD1 | TRBV6-6 | CASSYPDRDNIQYF | TGTGCCAGCAGTTACCCGGACAGGGATAACATTCAGTACTTC
TRBJ2-2 | once | NA | TRBV9 | CASSVAGRGLTGELFF | TGTGCCAGCAGCGTAGCCGGGAGAGGGCTCACCGGGGAGCTGTTTTTT
TRBJ2-7 | NA | TRBD2 | TRBV6-5 | CASTSAPGLGGEQYF | TGTGCCAGCACCTCGGCCCCGGGACTAGGAGGGGAGCAGTACTTC
TRBJ1-2 | NA | NA | TRBV7-6 | CASSSQTGTINSYGYTF | TGTGCCAGCAGCTCACAGACAGGCACCATAAACTCCTATGGCTACACCTTC
TRBJ1-2 | NA | TRBD1 | TRBV5-4 | CASSPRDRGYGYTF | TGTGCCAGCAGCCCAAGGGACAGGGGATATGGCTACACCTTC
TRBJ1-1 | many | TRBD1 | TRBV5-8 | CASSFVATGGSGAFF | TGTGCCAGCAGCTTCGTAGCGACAGGGGGTAGTGGAGCTTTCTTT
TRBJ1-3 | few | TRBD1 | TRBV5-1 | CASSHGDFRGISGNTIYF | TGCGCCAGCAGCCACGGGGACTTCAGGGGGATCTCTGGAAACACCATATATTTT
TRBJ2-3 | NA | TRBD2 | TRBV27 | CASSFGLAGAVDTQYF | TGTGCCAGCAGTTTTGGACTAGCGGGAGCAGTAGATACGCAGTATTTT
TRBJ2-7 | few | NA | TRBV5-5 | CASTREWGSYEQYF | TGTGCCAGCACCCGGGAGTGGGGGAGCTACGAGCAGTACTTC
TRBJ2-5 | NA | TRBD2 | TRBV5-5 | CASSSTWGLVRETQYF | TGTGCCAGCAGCTCAACCTGGGGACTAGTCCGGGAGACCCAGTACTTC
TRBJ2-3 | once | TRBD2 | TRBV7-6 | CASSLGPSGSSTDTQYF | TGTGCCAGCAGCTTAGGGCCTAGCGGGTCTAGCACAGATACGCAGTATTTT
TRBJ2-7 | NA | TRBD2 | TRBV5-1 | CASSFEPAGGGYEQYF | TGCGCCAGCAGCTTTGAGCCCGCGGGGGGCGGCTACGAGCAGTACTTC
TRBJ2-1 | NA | TRBD2 | TRBV6-5 | CASNQGGSSYNEQFF | TGTGCCAGCAACCAAGGCGGGAGTTCCTACAATGAGCAGTTCTTC
TRBJ2-7 | NA | TRBD1 | TRBV27 | CASSPSGGTGLREQYF | TGTGCCAGCAGTCCCTCTGGGGGGACAGGGTTACGCGAGCAGTACTTC
TRBJ2-7 | NA | NA | TRBV4-3 | CASSQTYGSESYEQYF | TGCGCCAGCAGCCAAACCTACGGGTCAGAATCCTACGAGCAGTACTTC
TRBJ2-3 | NA | TRBD2 | TRBV11-2 | CASSLDRTSGSTDTQYF | TGTGCCAGCAGCTTAGACAGGACTAGCGGTTCGACAGATACGCAGTATTTT
TRBJ1-2 | NA | NA | TRBV28 | CASKTGSYGYTF | TGTGCCAGCAAGACAGGCTCCTATGGCTACACCTTC
TRBJ1-4 | NA | NA | TRBV7-2 | CASSLELGQINEKLFF | TGTGCCAGCAGCCTGGAGCTCGGACAGATAAATGAAAAACTGTTTTTT
TRBJ2-1 | few | TRBD2 | TRBV4-3 | CASSQEYTPVLAGAYNEQFF | TGCGCCAGCAGCCAAGAATACACCCCCGTGCTAGCGGGAGCCTACAATGAGCAGTTCTTC
TRBJ2-4 | NA | NA | TRBV9 | CASSPHGGADSAKNIQYF | TGTGCCAGCAGCCCACATGGGGGGGCAGATTCAGCCAAAAACATTCAGTACTTC
TRBJ2-1 | NA | NA | TRBV7-2 | CASSLDIGRFEQFF | TGTGCCAGCAGCTTAGACATCGGGAGATTTGAGCAGTTCTTC
TRBJ1-2 | NA | NA | TRBV5-6 | CASSFSRDTIYGYTF | TGTGCCAGCAGCTTTTCCCGGGACACAATATATGGCTACACCTTC
TRBJ2-5 | NA | NA | TRBV9 | CASSVEEGVTQYF | TGTGCCAGCAGCGTAGAGGAGGGCGTGACCCAGTACTTC
TRBJ1-1 | NA | TRBD1 | TRBV28 | CASRPTGGGEAFF | TGTGCCAGCAGACCTACAGGGGGGGGTGAAGCTTTCTTT
TRBJ1-3 | once | TRBD1 | TRBV15 | CATSKGPGTASGNTIYF | TGTGCCACCAGCAAGGGACCTGGGACAGCCTCTGGAAACACCATATATTTT
TRBJ2-7 | NA | NA | TRBV6-5 | CASRRTGVYEQYF | TGTGCCAGCAGGAGGACGGGAGTCTACGAGCAGTACTTC
TRBJ2-1 | NA | TRBD2 | TRBV29-1 | CSAGGLAGVGEQFF | TGCAGCGCTGGAGGACTAGCGGGAGTGGGTGAGCAGTTCTTC